This T cell receptor beta chain was recovered during a study of blood T cell repertoires in COVID-19. Overall study context: COVID-19 samples collected from the United States, Italy and Spain covered acute and convalescent phases.

Germline V lookup: CDR1 SGHTA, CDR2 FQGNSA. After removal of 8 bases from V and 4 bases from J, the junction contained 13 bases not matched to a gene. CDR3 length equals 15 residues. Libraries were prepared by immunoSEQ multiplex PCR; TCRdb keeps only in-frame clonotypes and omits some of them. The table lists around 120,000 clones, just under 85% of them singletons, with roughly 7% in the top ten. The material sequenced was peripheral blood. The receptor comes from a man between 65 and 85 years old with active or convalescent COVID-19. V usage is TRBV7-2 and J usage is TRBJ2-7, with TRBD2 identical over 8 bases. CDR3 DNA sequence: TGTGCCAGCGGCAAAGCGGGGGTCCCGGGGTACGAGCAGTACTTC. Translating it yields CASGKAGVPGYEQYF.